Sequencing of this TCR beta chain was carried out in a study of CD8+CD57+ T cells in acquired aplastic anemia. In the study overall: The mean DNA yield obtained from sorted CD4+ and CD8+ cells came to around 3 ug.

Patients sequenced had flow cytometry evidence of CD8+CD57+ cell expansion. Each patient had severe acquired aplastic anemia. Blood samples were obtained from patients who had received no prior therapy. TCR beta VDJ combinations and CDR3 sequences were profiled from genomic DNA. TCRdb passed the reads through MiXCR, listing each CDR3 protein once. The sample lists some 200,000 distinct CDR3 sequences; nearly 50% were seen once. Germline V gene data show CDR1 as SGDLS and CDR2 as YYNGEE. The ends lost 4 bases at V and 2 bases at J; junction bases unmatched: 3. CDR3 length: 15 amino acids. This clonotype showed up many times. Its specificity is unknown. Study-wide results and limits: Overlap between patients and controls comprised about 28 CD8+ CDR3 sequences.

The chain has TRBV9 and TRBJ2-7; 13 nucleotides match TRBD2. The clonotype originates from a human donor with aplastic anemia. The sequenced sample consisted of sorted CD4+, CD8+, or CD8+CD57+ T cells (not recorded which) from PBMCs. Here the CDR3 DNA reads TGTGCCAGCAGCACGGGACTAGCGGGAACCTACGAGCAGTACTTC. This translates into CASSTGLAGTYEQYF.